These 27 T cell receptor beta chains share one sample of origin, sequenced in a study of blood T cell repertoires in COVID-19. Method: immunoSEQ multiplex PCR; TCRdb's copy keeps in-frame clones and lacks some. The sample yields 60,000 to 65,000 clones, around 90% seen once. Source material: peripheral blood. The receptors shown here come from a man aged 50-60 years with active COVID-19.

V usage is TRBV11-2 and J usage is TRBJ2-3; TRBD2 agrees at 14 bases. This CDR3 has 19 residues. J was trimmed by 0 bases and V by 5 bases; bases with no gene match: 10. CDR1 is SGHAT, CDR2 FQNNGV, per germline. Here the CDR3 reads CASSPTPRLAGGSTDTQYF. The CDR3 bases are TGTGCCAGCAGCCCTACCCCCCGACTAGCGGGGGGGAGCACAGATACGCAGTATTTT. Using reference TRBV11-2 and TRBJ2-3 for the parts outside the CDR3, the full variable domain is EAGVAQSPRYKIIEKRQSVAFWCNPISGHATLYWYQQILGQGPKLLIQFQNNGVVDDSQLPKDRFSAERLKGVDSTLKIQPAKLEDSAVYLCASSPTPRLAGGSTDTQYFGPGTRLTVL.

The chain carries TRBV28 and TRBJ1-5; 7 bases agree with TRBD1. Unmatched junction bases numbered 4, after V lost 1 base and J lost 4 bases. From germline, CDR1 is MDHEN and CDR2 SYDVKM. This CDR3 spans 15 amino acids. The CDR3 loop is CASSLLGGPNQPQHF. DNA for the CDR3: TGTGCCAGCAGTTTATTAGGGGGCCCGAATCAGCCCCAGCATTTT.

The genes are TRBV5-1 and TRBJ1-1, with a weak D call TRBD1 (5 bases). CDR3 length equals 15 residues. Trimming stripped 1 base from V and 4 bases from J, with 14 bases between. Germline V gene sequence: CDR1 SGHRS, CDR2 YFSETQ. CDR3 sequence reads: CASSLLSTGGTEAFF. DNA of the CDR3: TGCGCCAGCAGCTTGCTATCTACCGGGGGCACTGAAGCTTTCTTT.

V usage is TRBV3-1 (or the pseudogene TRBV3-2) and J usage is TRBJ1-3; D unresolved. V was clipped by 0 bases and J by 4 bases, with 13 bases between them. CDR1 and CDR2 (germline): LGHDT, YNNKEL (reference sequence). This CDR3 spans 16 amino acids. DNA for the CDR3: TGTGCCAGCAGCCAAGAGGTGGCGGGCAGGGGAAACACCATATATTTT. Translating it yields CASSQEVAGRGNTIYF.

J is TRBJ1-2 and V is TRBV9; 9 bases fit TRBD1. The CDR3 contains 15 residues. Looked up from germline, CDR1 is SGDLS and CDR2 is YYNGEE. The V segment lost 0 bases and the J segment 2 bases; nucleotides outside the gene matches: 2. CDR3 in DNA: TGTGCCAGCAGCGTAGGGGACAGGGCGAACTATGGCTACACCTTC. This encodes CASSVGDRANYGYTF.

V is TRBV27 and J is TRBJ2-7, with TRBD1 matching over 8 bases. V was clipped by 6 bases and J by 0 bases; unmatched bases: 10. Germline values: CDR1 MNHEY, CDR2 SMNVEV (reference sequence). The CDR3 contains 16 residues. Here the CDR3 DNA reads TGTGCCAGCAGCCTAACAGGACAGGGTGTCTCCTACGAGCAGTACTTC. Residues: CASSLTGQGVSYEQYF.

This chain uses TRBV6-5 with TRBJ1-2; 7 positions match TRBD1. Trimming cost V 6 bases and J 4 bases; bases outside gene matches: 8. Germline V lookup: CDR1 MNHEY, CDR2 SVGAGI. The CDR3 contains 14 residues. CDR3 coding DNA: TGTGCCAGCAGCCGCCGCCGGGACAGCTATGGCTACACCTTC. This codes for CASSRRRDSYGYTF.

This clone was observed a single time. This chain links TRBV6-2 or TRBV6-3 with TRBJ2-7, with unresolved D. This CDR3 spans 12 amino acids. Deletions cut 6 bases from V and 0 bases from J, with 6 bases between. Germline V lookup: CDR1 MNHEY, CDR2 SVGEGT. This CDR3 reads CASSLSSYEQYF. In nucleotides, the CDR3 is TGTGCCAGCAGCCTTAGCTCCTACGAGCAGTACTTC.

The chain is built from TRBV11-3 and TRBJ2-7; TRBD1 aligns across 8 bases. V was pared by 6 bases and J by 6 bases, with 4 bases of the junction left unmatched. The CDR3 contains 12 residues. Germline assignment: CDR1 SGHNT and CDR2 YENEEA. CDR3 residues: CASSPTGVEQYF. The CDR3 DNA reads as TGTGCCAGCAGTCCGACAGGGGTCGAGCAGTACTTC.

The chain joins TRBV5-1 to TRBJ1-2; D not certain. Germline lookup yields CDR1 SGHRS and CDR2 YFSETQ. This CDR3 is 12 amino acids long. With 5 bases removed from V and 4 bases from J, the gap between germline ends came to 9 bases. The CDR3: CASRVLGYGYTF. The CDR3 bases are TGCGCCAGCAGGGTACTCGGCTATGGCTACACCTTC. Complete variable domain (other parts from reference TRBV5-1 and TRBJ1-2): KAGVTQTPRYLIKTRGQQVTLSCSPISGHRSVSWYQQTPGQGLQFLFEYFSETQRNKGNFPGRFSGRQFSNSRSEMNVSTLELGDSALYLCASRVLGYGYTFGSGTRLTVV.

The chain recombines TRBV4-1 with TRBJ1-5; D is possibly TRBD1 (6 bases). The CDR3 is made up of 16 amino acids. V lost 0 bases and J lost 0, with 9 bases in between. CDR1 is MGHRA, CDR2 YSYEKL, per germline. In DNA form, the CDR3 reads TGCGCCAGCAGCCAAGAATGGACAGTTAGCAATCAGCCCCAGCATTTT. This codes for CASSQEWTVSNQPQHF.

CDR3 in amino acids: CAWSRNRGRGEQYF. CDR3 DNA: TGTGCCTGGAGCCGGAACAGGGGGCGAGGGGAGCAGTACTTC. The rearrangement joins TRBV30 to TRBJ2-7; 9 nucleotides line up with TRBD1. The germline V gene has CDR1 GTSNPN and CDR2 SVGIG (reference sequence). V shed 3 bases and J 7 bases; nucleotides not matched to a gene: 10. This CDR3 has 14 residues.

The CDR3 loop reads CASSKPPPGQMNTEAFF. The CDR3 DNA is TGCGCCAGCAGCAAACCACCCCCGGGACAGATGAACACTGAAGCTTTCTTT. This chain links TRBV5-1 with TRBJ1-1; 7 bases line up with TRBD1. Trimming at V came to 4 bases and at J to 0 bases, leaving 12 bases not matched to a gene. Germline loops: CDR1 SGHRS, CDR2 YFSETQ. CDR3 size: 17 residues.

The V and J genes are TRBV5-4 and TRBJ1-2; D might be TRBD1 (6 bases). Trimming cost V 1 base and J 3 bases, with 10 bases left between them. Germline assignment: CDR1 SGHNT and CDR2 YYREEE (reference sequence). The CDR3 consists of 14 residues. The CDR3 is CASSLRGADYGYTF. The CDR3 DNA is TGTGCCAGCAGCTTGCGGGGGGCTGACTATGGCTACACCTTC.

The gene calls are TRBV7-2 and TRBJ2-5, with 8 bases aligning to TRBD2. The CDR3 length is 14 residues. V shed 4 bases and J 2 bases; nucleotides not matched to a gene: 3. CDR1 is SGHTA, CDR2 FQGNSA, per germline. The CDR3 sequence is CASSSASGQETQYF. The CDR3 DNA sequence: TGTGCCAGCAGCTCTGCTAGCGGGCAAGAGACCCAGTACTTC.

The chain joins TRBV5-4 to TRBJ2-2, with 8 nucleotides matching TRBD2. Germline V gives CDR1 SGHNT, CDR2 YYREEE (reference sequence). V lost 4 bases to trimming and J lost 6 bases; unmatched junction nucleotides: 11. The CDR3 runs to 16 residues. The CDR3 protein is CASSGRGLAVSGELFF. CDR3 in DNA: TGTGCCAGCAGCGGACGAGGACTAGCTGTTTCCGGGGAGCTGTTTTTT.

This chain uses TRBV6-5 with TRBJ1-1; unclear D gene. The V and J ends lost 9 bases and 0 bases respectively, with 11 bases between them. The germline gives CDR1 MNHEY, CDR2 SVGAGI. CDR3 length: 13 residues. CDR3 DNA: TGTGCCAGTGCGGGTTACATGAACACTGAAGCTTTCTTT. This codes for CASAGYMNTEAFF.

The chain employs TRBV6-5 and TRBJ2-2; 7 bases map to TRBD2. V shed 11 bases and J 9 bases; nucleotides not matched to a gene: 12. This CDR3 contains 13 residues. Germline V gives CDR1 MNHEY, CDR2 SVGAGI. The CDR3 region has the DNA TGTGCCTCCTCGACTAGCTTTCTCAGGGAGCTGTTTTTT. Translating it yields CASSTSFLRELFF.

In its sample, this clone was seen a few times. The V call is TRBV3-1 (or the pseudogene TRBV3-2), the J call TRBJ2-7; possibly TRBD1 for D (7 bases). The V end lost 4 bases, the J end lost 2 bases, and 15 bases lay between the germline ends. The CDR3 sequence is 15 residues long. Germline V gives CDR1 LGHDT, CDR2 YNNKEL (reference sequence). The CDR3 coding sequence is TGTGCCAGCAGCCCCCCGACAGGGAGGCCCTACGAGCAGTACTTC. This sequence encodes CASSPPTGRPYEQYF.

This chain joins TRBV4-3 and TRBJ2-1; D is undetermined. This CDR3 has 16 amino acids. In germline, CDR1 is LGHNA, CDR2 YSLEER. The V gene lost 0 bases and the J gene lost 0 bases, with 9 bases spanning the gap. The CDR3: CASSQDARSSYNEQFF. The CDR3, as DNA: TGCGCCAGCAGCCAAGATGCCCGGAGCTCCTACAATGAGCAGTTCTTC.

The table lists this clone with a few counts. CDR3 DNA: TGTGCCAGCAGCCAGGATGTAGCGGGGCAAAACTACGAGCAGTACTTC. Translated, it gives CASSQDVAGQNYEQYF. The V and J genes are TRBV4-2 and TRBJ2-7; 8 nucleotides match TRBD2. V dropped 3 bases and J dropped 3; count of bases not matched to a gene: 10. Germline V gene lookup returns CDR1 LGHNA and CDR2 YNFKEQ. The CDR3 is 16 residues long.

The chain uses TRBV6-6 and TRBJ2-7, with 11 bases lining up with TRBD1. Germline CDR1 is MNHNY and CDR2 is SVGAGI (reference sequence). V was clipped by 4 bases and J by 4 bases; unmatched bases: 6. There are 15 residues in the CDR3. CDR3 in amino acids: CASSLGQGVKYEQYF. CDR3 nucleotides: TGTGCCAGCAGTTTGGGACAGGGGGTCAAATACGAGCAGTACTTC.

The rearrangement uses TRBV2 and TRBJ2-3, with 7 bases identical to TRBD1. Unmatched junction bases numbered 11, after V lost 6 bases and J lost 2 bases. The CDR3 extends over 16 amino acids. Germline CDR1 is SNHLY and CDR2 is FYNNEI. CDR3 protein: CASRDGTATTTDTQYF. In nucleotides, the CDR3 is TGTGCCAGCAGGGATGGGACAGCCACCACCACAGATACGCAGTATTTT.

This sequence joins TRBV5-1 and TRBJ2-1; TRBD2 might be the D (6 bases). This CDR3 has 14 residues. Germline V lookup: CDR1 SGHRS, CDR2 YFSETQ. Trimming stripped 4 bases from V and 8 bases from J, with 16 bases between. The CDR3 DNA is TGCGCCAGCAGCCCACTTCCGGGGGTCGATGAGCAGTTCTTC. Translation: CASSPLPGVDEQFF.

The chain employs TRBV3-1 (or the pseudogene TRBV3-2) and TRBJ2-1; perhaps TRBD2 as D (5 bases). The V and J ends lost 1 base and 8 bases respectively, with 15 bases between them. This CDR3 has 15 amino acids. Looked up from germline, CDR1 is LGHDT and CDR2 is YNNKEL (reference sequence). The CDR3 reads CASSQGRTVTHEQFF. The CDR3 DNA is TGTGCCAGCAGCCAAGGCCGGACTGTTACCCATGAGCAGTTCTTC.

J is TRBJ2-3 and V is TRBV4-2; TRBD2 aligns across 14 bases. Trimming at V came to 5 bases and at J to 5 bases, leaving 12 bases not matched to a gene. Germline values: CDR1 LGHNA, CDR2 YNFKEQ. CDR3 size: 18 residues. The CDR3 region is CASSYMRTGTSGGDTQYF. CDR3 nucleotides: TGTGCCAGCAGCTACATGAGGACCGGGACTAGCGGGGGAGATACGCAGTATTTT.

V is TRBV9 and J is TRBJ2-3; 8 bases are shared with TRBD1. The germline V gene encodes CDR1 SGDLS and CDR2 YYNGEE. V shed 3 bases, J shed 2 bases, and the junction held 8 bases outside the gene matches. The CDR3 has 16 amino acids. The CDR3 nucleotides read TGTGCCAGCAGCGCGACCGGGACAGGAAACACAGATACGCAGTATTTT. The encoded protein is CASSATGTGNTDTQYF.